This T cell receptor beta chain was recovered during a study of blood T cell repertoires in COVID-19. Across the whole study: Samples of COVID-19 (acute and convalescent) were obtained from the United States, Italy and Spain. T cells, B-cell-depleted T cells, or PBMCs supplied cDNA or gDNA.

Original analysis: The assay estimated nucleated cells by amplifying reference gene primers. The protocol was immunoSEQ multiplex PCR, while the TCRdb copy is restricted to in-frame clones and leaves out a portion. The V and J calls and clone size were taken over from that table, and D and trimming were inferred from the DNA. The data show 200,000 to 300,000 clones, 87% seen once. This TCR was sampled from a woman in her forties or fifties with acute or convalescent COVID-19. Sequenced material: peripheral blood.

CDR3 region: CASSSQGGHQETQYF. Written as DNA, the CDR3 is TGCGCCAGCAGCTCACAGGGGGGCCACCAAGAGACCCAGTACTTC. J is TRBJ2-5 and V is TRBV5-1, with 8 bases fitting TRBD1. Germline-derived CDR1 and CDR2 are SGHRS and YFSETQ. This CDR3 is built from 15 residues. The junction had 4 bases not matched to a gene; V was cut back by 3 bases and J by 0 bases.